Below are 26 T cell receptor beta chains sequenced from a single sample in a study of cytomegalovirus exposure and HLA in healthy donors. Profiled with immunoSEQ multiplex PCR; TCRdb holds only in-frame clones, not every one. Of approximately 130,000 clones listed, about 87% are singletons. Sequences were obtained from PBMCs. The receptors were sampled from a young woman in good health and CMV-seronegative.

The rearrangement uses TRBV27 and TRBJ2-2, with 10 bases aligning to TRBD1. J was trimmed by 1 base and V by 3 bases; bases with no gene match: 5. Per the germline V gene, CDR1 is MNHEY and CDR2 is SMNVEV (reference sequence). This CDR3 spans 17 amino acids. The CDR3 region is CASSFDRGLGNTGELFF. For the CDR3, the DNA is TGTGCCAGCAGTTTTGACAGGGGGCTAGGGAACACCGGGGAGCTGTTTTTT.

As for this clone: One junction end does not reproduce the germline sequence, and a read error may be involved. The chain couples TRBV6-1 to TRBJ1-1; D is undetermined. Looked up from germline, CDR1 is MNHNS and CDR2 is SASEGT. The CDR3 totals 15 residues. DNA for the CDR3: TGTGCCAGCAGTGAAGCGAGGGAGGTGAAGACTGAAGCTTTCTTT. This codes for CASSEAREVKTEAFF.

V gene TRBV28 combines with J gene TRBJ1-1; D gene uncertain. The V end was cut by 7 bases, the J end by 4 bases, with 10 bases between. CDR1 is MDHEN, CDR2 SYDVKM, per germline. This CDR3 is built from 12 residues. In nucleotides, the CDR3 is TGTGCCAGCACCACAGTTGGCACTGAAGCTTTCTTT. Its translation is CASTTVGTEAFF.

The chain recombines TRBV7-9 with TRBJ2-3; TRBD2 matches 8 bases. V lost 4 bases and J lost 4; bases outside the gene matches: 10. The CDR3 has 16 residues. The V gene's germline CDR1 is SEHNR and CDR2 FQNEAQ (reference sequence). CDR3 DNA sequence: TGTGCCAGCAGCTCTAGCAGGCGGGGGGACTCAGATACGCAGTATTTT. Protein: CASSSSRRGDSDTQYF.

The V gene is TRBV28, the J gene TRBJ2-1, with D perhaps matching TRBD2 (5 bases). The CDR3 is 12 amino acids. Germline CDR1 MDHEN, CDR2 SYDVKM. Trimming removed 6 bases at V and 7 bases at J, with 10 bases between. CDR3 in DNA: TGTGCCAGCAGCTCTGTAGCGAATGAGCAGTTCTTC. Translation gives CASSSVANEQFF.

V usage is TRBV5-6 and J usage is TRBJ1-2; TRBD1 agrees at 9 bases. Germline CDR1 and CDR2: SGHDT and YYEEEE. CDR3 length: 16 amino acids. V gave up 4 bases and J gave up 3 bases; unmatched junction bases: 10. CDR3 protein: CASSQINRGRDYGYTF. CDR3 in DNA: TGTGCCAGCAGCCAAATAAACAGGGGGCGAGACTATGGCTACACCTTC.

This clone was recorded only once. Other DNA sequences within the sample encode an identical CDR3. V is TRBV28 and J is TRBJ1-2, with D possibly TRBD1 on 6 matching bases. This CDR3 region has 13 residues. CDR1 and CDR2 from the germline V gene are MDHEN and SYDVKM. V lost 5 bases, J lost 2 bases, and 9 bases lay in between. The CDR3 nucleotides are TGTGCCAGCAGTCACGACAGGAACTATGGCTACACCTTC. Its protein is CASSHDRNYGYTF.

The V call is TRBV21-1, the J call TRBJ1-5. TRBV21-1 is a pseudogene segment. The CDR3 runs to 15 residues. The CDR3 DNA reads TGTGCCAGCAGCAAAGAGTTTAGGAGGGGACCGCCCCAGCATTTT. Translated: CASSKEFRRGPPQHF.

The chain couples TRBV27 to TRBJ2-7; D is unclear. V gave up 2 bases and J gave up 5 bases, with 10 bases separating them. CDR1 is MNHEY and CDR2 is SMNVEV in the germline V gene (reference sequence). CDR3 size: 13 residues. The DNA for the CDR3 is TGTGCCAGCAGTTTAGGCCTAGACGACGAGCAGTACTTC. Translated: CASSLGLDDEQYF.

V usage is TRBV7-9 and J usage is TRBJ1-2; D gene unclear. The CDR3 consists of 13 residues. The V end was cut by 5 bases, the J end by 3 bases, with 10 bases between. The germline gives CDR1 SEHNR, CDR2 FQNEAQ (reference sequence). CDR3 sequence reads: CASSRRTDYGYTF. CDR3 bases: TGTGCCAGCAGCCGCCGGACTGACTATGGCTACACCTTC.

V and J are TRBV6-1 and TRBJ1-1, with no clear D. Trimming took off 8 bases at V and 3 bases at J, with 7 bases between the two ends. CDR1 and CDR2 (germline): MNHNS, SASEGT. CDR3 length equals 11 residues. The DNA for the CDR3 is TGTGCCAGCGAGGTGTACACTGAAGCTTTCTTT. Translating it yields CASEVYTEAFF.

This chain uses TRBV28 with TRBJ1-1; 7 bases are shared with TRBD1. The CDR3 extends over 14 amino acids. Germline-derived CDR1 and CDR2 are MDHEN and SYDVKM. V gave up 5 bases and J gave up 0 bases; unmatched junction bases: 3. This CDR3 reads CASSDRAMNTEAFF. The CDR3 nucleotides are TGTGCCAGCAGTGACAGGGCCATGAACACTGAAGCTTTCTTT.

This rearrangement joins TRBV7-9 to TRBJ2-1; TRBD2 agrees at 7 bases. Germline lookup yields CDR1 SEHNR and CDR2 FQNEAQ (reference sequence). This CDR3 spans 14 amino acids. V dropped 8 bases and J dropped 2; count of bases not matched to a gene: 6. The CDR3 region is CASRRAGAYNEQFF. CDR3 coding DNA: TGTGCCAGCCGCCGGGCGGGGGCCTACAATGAGCAGTTCTTC.

V usage is TRBV19 and J usage is TRBJ2-7, with 10 bases lining up with TRBD1. The germline V gene encodes CDR1 LNHDA and CDR2 SQIVND (reference sequence). The length of the CDR3 is 14 residues. V gave up 5 bases and J gave up 3 bases; unmatched junction bases: 4. This CDR3 is CASSRGQGFYEQYF. CDR3 nucleotides: TGTGCCAGTAGTCGGGGACAGGGGTTCTACGAGCAGTACTTC.

The chain recombines TRBV9 with TRBJ2-7; D call uncertain. Germline values: CDR1 SGDLS, CDR2 YYNGEE. The CDR3 runs 15 residues. Trimming shortened V by 4 bases and J by 6 bases, and 20 bases separated the two germline ends. CDR3 DNA: TGTGCCAGCAGCCCCTCATTCCCACAGTTGGGCGAGCAGTACTTC. Amino acid sequence: CASSPSFPQLGEQYF.

DNA for the CDR3: TGTGCCAGCAGGACCGGGACAGGGCCCTACAATGAGCAGTTCTTC. Translating gives CASRTGTGPYNEQFF. The chain carries TRBV11-2 and TRBJ2-1; TRBD1 matches at 9 bases. Germline trimming cut 6 bases from V and 2 bases from J; bases unmatched to any gene: 5. The CDR3 has 15 residues. Germline V gives CDR1 SGHAT, CDR2 FQNNGV.

A few counts support this clone. The chain has TRBV6-1 and TRBJ2-7; 9 bases fit TRBD1. Looked up from germline, CDR1 is MNHNS and CDR2 is SASEGT. V dropped 8 bases and J dropped 1; count of bases not matched to a gene: 9. This CDR3 region has 15 residues. The CDR3 nucleotides are TGTGCCAGCGCAGAATGGGGGACAGGGTCCTACGAGCAGTACTTC. It is translated as CASAEWGTGSYEQYF.

This sequence joins TRBV7-6 and TRBJ2-7; D uncertain. The CDR3 has 12 residues. The germline CDR1 and CDR2 sequences are SGHVS and FNYEAQ. V lost 5 bases and J 6 bases, leaving 11 bases between the germline ends. The CDR3 sequence: CASSSDPREQYF. In DNA, the CDR3 is TGTGCCAGCAGCAGCGACCCACGCGAGCAGTACTTC.

The rearrangement uses TRBV7-9 and TRBJ2-7, with D possibly matching TRBD2 (6 bases). The CDR3 is 15 amino acids. Per germline, CDR1 SEHNR and CDR2 FQNEAQ (reference sequence). The germline V and J ends were trimmed by 1 base and 3 bases, with 13 bases remaining between them. CDR3 region: CASSLEEGRDYEQYF. The CDR3 DNA reads TGTGCCAGCAGCTTAGAAGAGGGGCGGGACTACGAGCAGTACTTC.

This CDR3 reads CASSPGQEINEKLFF. Written as DNA, the CDR3 is TGTGCCAGCAGTCCCGGACAGGAGATTAATGAAAAACTGTTTTTT. The chain combines TRBV6-5 with TRBJ1-4; 7 positions match TRBD1. The junction had 7 bases not matched to a gene; V was cut back by 5 bases and J by 4 bases. Germline CDR1 and CDR2: MNHEY and SVGAGI. The length of the CDR3 is 15 residues.

The chain couples TRBV6-7 to TRBJ2-7; D is unclear. TRBV6-7 is an open reading frame whose function is uncertain. V lost 3 bases to trimming and J lost 0 bases, with 15 bases between them. This CDR3 spans 16 amino acids. CDR3 coding DNA: TGTGCCAGCAGTTATCGTTGTGGCTTCAGCTCCTACGAGCAGTACTTC. It translates to CASSYRCGFSSYEQYF.

This clone was seen only once. The chain has TRBV19 and TRBJ1-1; TRBD1 might be the D (5 bases). The germline gives CDR1 LNHDA, CDR2 SQIVND (reference sequence). The CDR3 runs to 15 residues. Trimming took 2 bases from V and 2 from J, leaving 12 bases between them. The CDR3 DNA sequence: TGTGCCAGTAGTATAAAGGCAGGGATAAACACTGAAGCTTTCTTT. Translating gives CASSIKAGINTEAFF.

This chain connects TRBV4-2 to TRBJ2-3; weak D call: TRBD1 (5 bases). Germline assignment: CDR1 LGHNA and CDR2 YNFKEQ. V lost 2 bases and J lost 2, with 14 bases in between. The CDR3 spans 16 residues. The CDR3 spells CASSQTTASATDTQYF. CDR3 sequence (DNA): TGTGCCAGCAGCCAAACGACAGCCTCTGCCACAGATACGCAGTATTTT.

The V gene is TRBV29-1, the J gene TRBJ1-1; 7 nucleotides line up with TRBD1. Trimming took 2 bases from V and 4 from J; bases not matched to a gene: 7. The CDR3 runs to 14 residues. CDR1 is SQVTM, CDR2 ANQGSEA, per germline. CDR3 protein: CSVETGTDGTEAFF. As DNA, the CDR3 is TGCAGCGTTGAAACCGGGACAGACGGCACTGAAGCTTTCTTT.

The rearrangement joins TRBV28 to TRBJ2-7; 8 bases line up with TRBD1. Germline CDR1 is MDHEN and CDR2 is SYDVKM. CDR3 length: 13 residues. V shed 4 bases, J shed 4 bases, and the junction held 3 bases outside the gene matches. CDR3 DNA: TGTGCCAGCAGTTCCGGACAGGGATACGAGCAGTACTTC. This gives the protein CASSSGQGYEQYF.

This rearrangement joins TRBV6-5 to TRBJ1-2, with D perhaps TRBD1 (5 bases). Trimming stripped 8 bases from V and 8 bases from J, with 15 bases between. This CDR3 has 12 residues. Germline assignment: CDR1 MNHEY and CDR2 SVGAGI. CDR3 sequence (DNA): TGTGCCAGCTGGAGGGGCGCGGGCGGCTACACCTTC. This translates into CASWRGAGGYTF.